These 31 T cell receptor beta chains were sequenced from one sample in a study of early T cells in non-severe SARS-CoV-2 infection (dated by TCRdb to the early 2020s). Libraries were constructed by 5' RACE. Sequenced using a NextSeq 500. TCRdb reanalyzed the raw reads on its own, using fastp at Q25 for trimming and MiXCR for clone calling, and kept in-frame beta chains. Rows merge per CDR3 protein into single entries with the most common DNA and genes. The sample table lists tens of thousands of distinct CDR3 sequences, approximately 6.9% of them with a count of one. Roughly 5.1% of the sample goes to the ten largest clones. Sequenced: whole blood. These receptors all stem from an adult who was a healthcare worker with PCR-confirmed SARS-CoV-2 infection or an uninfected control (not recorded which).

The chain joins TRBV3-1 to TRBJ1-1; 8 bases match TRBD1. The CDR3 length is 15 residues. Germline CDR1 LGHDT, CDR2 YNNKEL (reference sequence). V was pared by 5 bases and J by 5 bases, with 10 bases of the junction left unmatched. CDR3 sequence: CASSRGQGSETEAFF. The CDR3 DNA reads TGTGCCAGCAGCAGAGGACAGGGTTCGGAGACTGAAGCTTTCTTT.

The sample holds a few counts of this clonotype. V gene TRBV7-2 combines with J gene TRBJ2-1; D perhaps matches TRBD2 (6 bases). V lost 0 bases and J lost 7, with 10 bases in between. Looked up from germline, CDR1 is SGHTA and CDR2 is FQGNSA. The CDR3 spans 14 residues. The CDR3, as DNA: TGTGCCAGCAGCTTAGCGGGGGGACGGAATGAGCAGTTCTTC. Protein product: CASSLAGGRNEQFF. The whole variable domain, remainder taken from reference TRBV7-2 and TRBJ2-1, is GAGVSQSPSNKVTEKGKDVELRCDPISGHTALYWYRQSLGQGLEFLIYFQGNSAPDKSGLPSDRFSAERTGGSVSTLTIQRTQQEDSAVYLCASSLAGGRNEQFFGPGTRLTVL.

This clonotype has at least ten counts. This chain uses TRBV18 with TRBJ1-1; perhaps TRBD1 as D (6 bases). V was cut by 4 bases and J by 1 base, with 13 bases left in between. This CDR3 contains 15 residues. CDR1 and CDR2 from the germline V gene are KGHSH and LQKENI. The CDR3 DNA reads TGTGCCAGCTCACTAATGGGGGGCAAGAACACTGAAGCTTTCTTT. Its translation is CASSLMGGKNTEAFF.

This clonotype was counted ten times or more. The CDR3 region is CSVEPASEQFF. CDR3 bases: TGCAGCGTTGAACCAGCGTCTGAGCAGTTCTTC. This chain connects TRBV29-1 to TRBJ2-1; D gene ambiguous. V was cut by 2 bases and J by 9 bases, with 8 bases left in between. Germline assignment: CDR1 SQVTM and CDR2 ANQGSEA. The length of the CDR3 is 11 residues.

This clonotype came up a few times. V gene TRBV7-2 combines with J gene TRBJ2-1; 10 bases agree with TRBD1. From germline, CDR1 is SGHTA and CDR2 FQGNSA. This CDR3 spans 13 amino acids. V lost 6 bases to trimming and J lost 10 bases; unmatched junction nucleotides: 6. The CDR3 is CASRSRQGAEQFF. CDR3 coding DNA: TGTGCCAGCAGGTCCCGACAGGGGGCCGAGCAGTTCTTC.

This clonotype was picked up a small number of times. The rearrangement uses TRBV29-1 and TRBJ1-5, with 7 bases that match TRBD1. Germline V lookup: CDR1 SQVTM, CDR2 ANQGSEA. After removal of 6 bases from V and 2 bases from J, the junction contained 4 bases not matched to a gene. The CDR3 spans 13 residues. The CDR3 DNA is TGCAGCGTAGCAACAGGGGGCAATCAGCCCCAGCATTTT. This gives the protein CSVATGGNQPQHF.

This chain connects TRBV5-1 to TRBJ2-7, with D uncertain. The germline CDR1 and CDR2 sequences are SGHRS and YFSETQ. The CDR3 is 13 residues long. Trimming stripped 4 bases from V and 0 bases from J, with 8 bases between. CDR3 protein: CASSPDASYEQYF. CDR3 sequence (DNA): TGCGCCAGCAGCCCGGACGCCTCCTACGAGCAGTACTTC.

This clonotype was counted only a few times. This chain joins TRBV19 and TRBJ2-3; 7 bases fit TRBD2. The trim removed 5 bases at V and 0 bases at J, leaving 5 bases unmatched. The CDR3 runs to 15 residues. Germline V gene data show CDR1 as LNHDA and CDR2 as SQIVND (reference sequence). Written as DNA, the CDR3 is TGTGCCAGTAGTCTCCAGGGACTAAGCACAGATACGCAGTATTTT. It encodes CASSLQGLSTDTQYF.

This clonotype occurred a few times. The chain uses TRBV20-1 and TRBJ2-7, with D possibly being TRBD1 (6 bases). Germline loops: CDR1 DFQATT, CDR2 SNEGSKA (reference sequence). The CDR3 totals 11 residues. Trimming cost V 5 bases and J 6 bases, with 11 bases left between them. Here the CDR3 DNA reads TGCAGTGCTTCAACAGGGAGCGAGCAGTACTTC. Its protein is CSASTGSEQYF.

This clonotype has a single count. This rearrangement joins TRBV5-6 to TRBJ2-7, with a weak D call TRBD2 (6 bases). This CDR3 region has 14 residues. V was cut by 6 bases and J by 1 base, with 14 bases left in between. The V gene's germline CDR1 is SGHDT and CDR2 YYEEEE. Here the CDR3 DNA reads TGTGCCAGCACCCGGGGGACCAATTCCTACGAGCAGTACTTC. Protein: CASTRGTNSYEQYF.

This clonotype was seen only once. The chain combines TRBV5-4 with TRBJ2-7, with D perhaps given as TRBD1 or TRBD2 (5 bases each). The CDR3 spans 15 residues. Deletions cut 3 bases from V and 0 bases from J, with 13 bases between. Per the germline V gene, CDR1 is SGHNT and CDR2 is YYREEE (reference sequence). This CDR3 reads CASSSVKGSSYEQYF. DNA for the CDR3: TGTGCCAGCAGCTCGGTGAAGGGGAGCTCCTACGAGCAGTACTTC. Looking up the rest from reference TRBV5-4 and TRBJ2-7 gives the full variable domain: ETGVTQSPTHLIKTRGQQVTLRCSSQSGHNTVSWYQQALGQGPQFIFQYYREEENGRGNFPPRFSGLQFPNYSSELNVNALELDDSALYLCASSSVKGSSYEQYFGPGTRLTVT.

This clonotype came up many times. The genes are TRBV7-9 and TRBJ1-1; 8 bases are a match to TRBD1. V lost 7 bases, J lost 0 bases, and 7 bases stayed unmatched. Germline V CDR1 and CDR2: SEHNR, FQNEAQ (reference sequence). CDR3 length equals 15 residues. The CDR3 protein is CASTLPGGMNTEAFF. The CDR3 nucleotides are TGTGCCAGCACCCTTCCAGGGGGCATGAACACTGAAGCTTTCTTT. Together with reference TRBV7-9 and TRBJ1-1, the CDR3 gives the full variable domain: DTGVSQNPRHKITKRGQNVTFRCDPISEHNRLYWYRQTLGQGPEFLTYFQNEAQLEKSRLLSDRFSAERPKGSFSTLEIQRTEQGDSAMYLCASTLPGGMNTEAFFGQGTRLTVV.

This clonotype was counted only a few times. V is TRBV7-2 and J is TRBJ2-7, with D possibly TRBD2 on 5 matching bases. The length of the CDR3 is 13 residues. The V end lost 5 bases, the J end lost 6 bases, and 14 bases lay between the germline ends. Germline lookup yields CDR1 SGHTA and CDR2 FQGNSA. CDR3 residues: CASSLRTWSEQYF. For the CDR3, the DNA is TGTGCCAGCAGCCTCCGGACTTGGAGCGAGCAGTACTTC.

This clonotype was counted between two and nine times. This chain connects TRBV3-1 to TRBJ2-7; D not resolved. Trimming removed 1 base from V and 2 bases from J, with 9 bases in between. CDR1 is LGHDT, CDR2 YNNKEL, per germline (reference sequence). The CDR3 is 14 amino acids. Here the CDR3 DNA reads TGTGCCAGCAGCCAAGCGAACTTGCCCTACGAGCAGTACTTC. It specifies CASSQANLPYEQYF.

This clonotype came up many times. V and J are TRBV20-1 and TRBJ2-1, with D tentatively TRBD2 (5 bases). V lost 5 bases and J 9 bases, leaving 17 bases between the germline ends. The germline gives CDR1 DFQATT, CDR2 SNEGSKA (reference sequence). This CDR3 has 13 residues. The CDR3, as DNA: TGCAGTGCTTCGCCTAGCTCCTGGAGTGAGCAGTTCTTC. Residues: CSASPSSWSEQFF.

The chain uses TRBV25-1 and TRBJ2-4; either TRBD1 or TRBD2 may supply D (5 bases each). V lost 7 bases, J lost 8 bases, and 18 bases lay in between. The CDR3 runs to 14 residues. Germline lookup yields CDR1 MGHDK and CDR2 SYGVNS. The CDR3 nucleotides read TGTGCCAGCACCACCTCGGGGCTTGTTGACATTCAGTACTTC. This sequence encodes CASTTSGLVDIQYF. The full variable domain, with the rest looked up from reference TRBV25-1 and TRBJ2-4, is EADIYQTPRYLVIGTGKKITLECSQTMGHDKMYWYQQDPGMELHLIHYSYGVNSTEKGDLSSESTVSRIRTEHFPLTLESARPSHTSQYLCASTTSGLVDIQYFGAGTRLSVL.

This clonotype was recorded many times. The CDR3 here is CASSPPKRGGGETQYF. CDR3 sequence (DNA): TGTGCCAGCAGCCCCCCCAAGCGGGGGGGTGGGGAGACCCAGTACTTC. J is TRBJ2-5 and V is TRBV3-1, with 10 nucleotides matching TRBD2. The CDR3 has 16 amino acids. The junction had 10 bases not matched to a gene; V was cut back by 4 bases and J by 5 bases. Germline-derived CDR1 and CDR2 are LGHDT and YNNKEL (reference sequence).

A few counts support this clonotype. The DNA for the CDR3 is TGTGCCAGCAGCTTTTTCGGACAGATTAATCAGCCCCAGCATTTT. Amino acids: CASSFFGQINQPQHF. The chain joins TRBV5-6 to TRBJ1-5, with TRBD1 as a possible D gene (6 bases). CDR3 size: 15 residues. Germline V gives CDR1 SGHDT, CDR2 YYEEEE. Trimming removed 2 bases from V and 4 bases from J, with 13 bases in between. Based on the CDR3 plus reference TRBV5-6 and TRBJ1-5, the full variable domain is DAGVTQSPTHLIKTRGQQVTLRCSPKSGHDTVSWYQQALGQGPQFIFQYYEEEERQRGNFPDRFSGHQFPNYSSELNVNALLLGDSALYLCASSFFGQINQPQHFGDGTRLSIL.

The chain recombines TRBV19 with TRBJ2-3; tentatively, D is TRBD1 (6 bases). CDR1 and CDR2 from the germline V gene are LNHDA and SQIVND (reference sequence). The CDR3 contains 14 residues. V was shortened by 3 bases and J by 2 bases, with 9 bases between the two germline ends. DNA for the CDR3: TGTGCCAGTAGTATTTACAGGGCCACAGATACGCAGTATTTT. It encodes CASSIYRATDTQYF.

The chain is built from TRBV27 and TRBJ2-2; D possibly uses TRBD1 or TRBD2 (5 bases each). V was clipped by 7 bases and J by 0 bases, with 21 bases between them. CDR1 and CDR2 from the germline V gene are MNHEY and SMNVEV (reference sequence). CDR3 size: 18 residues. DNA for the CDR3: TGTGCCAGCAAGTGGAAGGGACCAAAGAAGGCGAACACCGGGGAGCTGTTTTTT. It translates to CASKWKGPKKANTGELFF.

Here the CDR3 reads CASRGGIAYEQYF. CDR3 DNA sequence: TGTGCCAGCAGAGGGGGAATAGCCTACGAGCAGTACTTC. The J gene is TRBJ2-7, the V gene TRBV27; tentative D call: TRBD1 (6 bases). Trimming took 6 bases from V and 2 from J, leaving 11 bases between them. This CDR3 contains 13 residues. From germline, CDR1 is MNHEY and CDR2 SMNVEV (reference sequence).

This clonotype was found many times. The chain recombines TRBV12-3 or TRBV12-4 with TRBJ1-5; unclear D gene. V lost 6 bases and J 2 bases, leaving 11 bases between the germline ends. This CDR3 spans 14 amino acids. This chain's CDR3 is CASRPGEGNQPQHF. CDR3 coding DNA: TGTGCCAGCAGGCCCGGAGAAGGCAATCAGCCCCAGCATTTT.

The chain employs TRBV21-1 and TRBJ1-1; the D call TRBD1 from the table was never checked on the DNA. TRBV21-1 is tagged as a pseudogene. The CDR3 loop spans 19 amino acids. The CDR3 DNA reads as TGTGCCAGCAGCAATAGGACAGGGAGGGAAGAGGGTGTGAACACTGAAGCTTTCTTT. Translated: CASSNRTGREEGVNTEAFF.

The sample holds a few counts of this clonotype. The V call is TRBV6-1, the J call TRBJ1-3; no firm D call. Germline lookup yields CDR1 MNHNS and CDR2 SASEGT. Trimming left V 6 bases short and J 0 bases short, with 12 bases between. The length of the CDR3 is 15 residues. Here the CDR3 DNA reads TGTGCCAGCAGCACTGGGGAGCTCTCTGGAAACACCATATATTTT. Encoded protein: CASSTGELSGNTIYF.

The CDR3 protein is CASSGNRNQPQHF. As DNA, the CDR3 is TGTGCCAGCAGCGGCAACAGAAATCAGCCCCAGCATTTT. This chain connects TRBV11-2 to TRBJ1-5; no clear D. CDR1 and CDR2 (germline): SGHAT, FQNNGV. CDR3 length: 13 amino acids. Trimming removed 5 bases at V and 4 bases at J, with 9 bases between.

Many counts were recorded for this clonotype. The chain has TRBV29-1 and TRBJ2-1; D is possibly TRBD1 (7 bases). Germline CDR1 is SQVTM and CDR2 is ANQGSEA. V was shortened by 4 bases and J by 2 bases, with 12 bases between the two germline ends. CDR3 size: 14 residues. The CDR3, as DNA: TGCAGCGTTGGCGGGACAGCTCCCTACAATGAGCAGTTCTTC. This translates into CSVGGTAPYNEQFF.

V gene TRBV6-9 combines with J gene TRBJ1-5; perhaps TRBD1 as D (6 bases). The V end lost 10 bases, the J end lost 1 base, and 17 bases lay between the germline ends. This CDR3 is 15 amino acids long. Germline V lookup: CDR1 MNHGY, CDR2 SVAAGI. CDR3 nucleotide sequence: TGTGCCACCGAAGGGGGGTACAGGAGCAATCAGCCCCAGCATTTT. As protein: CATEGGYRSNQPQHF.

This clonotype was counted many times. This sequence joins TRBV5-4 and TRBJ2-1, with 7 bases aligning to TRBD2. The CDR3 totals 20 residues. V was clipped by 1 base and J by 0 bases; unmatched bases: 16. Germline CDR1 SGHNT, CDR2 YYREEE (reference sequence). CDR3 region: CASSLSYWEERGPSYNEQFF. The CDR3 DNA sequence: TGTGCCAGCAGCTTGAGTTATTGGGAAGAGCGGGGCCCCTCCTACAATGAGCAGTTCTTC. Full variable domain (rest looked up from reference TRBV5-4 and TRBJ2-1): ETGVTQSPTHLIKTRGQQVTLRCSSQSGHNTVSWYQQALGQGPQFIFQYYREEENGRGNFPPRFSGLQFPNYSSELNVNALELDDSALYLCASSLSYWEERGPSYNEQFFGPGTRLTVL.

The CDR3 loop reads CASSLRGTQYF. In DNA form, the CDR3 reads TGCGCCAGCAGCTTGCGGGGAACGCAGTATTTT. V and J are TRBV5-1 and TRBJ2-3; D is possibly TRBD2 (5 bases). Per the germline V gene, CDR1 is SGHRS and CDR2 is YFSETQ. The germline V and J ends were trimmed by 1 base and 9 bases, with 6 bases remaining between them. This CDR3 contains 11 residues.

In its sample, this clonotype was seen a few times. In DNA form, the CDR3 reads TGTGCCAGCAGCGTAGCTCCGGGCGTTGACACTGAAGCTTTCTTT. Translated, it gives CASSVAPGVDTEAFF. The chain uses TRBV9 and TRBJ1-1; D gene unclear. From germline, CDR1 is SGDLS and CDR2 YYNGEE. V gave up 0 bases and J gave up 3 bases, with 12 bases separating them. The CDR3 runs to 15 residues.

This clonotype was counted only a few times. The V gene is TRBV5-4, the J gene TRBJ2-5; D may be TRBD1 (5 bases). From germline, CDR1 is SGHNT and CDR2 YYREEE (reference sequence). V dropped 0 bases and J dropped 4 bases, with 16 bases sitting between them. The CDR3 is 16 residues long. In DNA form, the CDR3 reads TGTGCCAGCAGCTTGGACAGGCCTTCGAAGGGAGAGACCCAGTACTTC. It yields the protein CASSLDRPSKGETQYF.